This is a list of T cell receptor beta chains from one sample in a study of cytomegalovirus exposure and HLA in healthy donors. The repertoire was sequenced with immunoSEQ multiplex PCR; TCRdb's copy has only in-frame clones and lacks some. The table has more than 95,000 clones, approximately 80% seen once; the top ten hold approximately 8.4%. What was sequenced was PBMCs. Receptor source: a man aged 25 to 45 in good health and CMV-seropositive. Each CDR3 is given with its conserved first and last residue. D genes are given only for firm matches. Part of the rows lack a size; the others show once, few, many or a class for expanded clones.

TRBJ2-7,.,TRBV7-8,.,TGTGCCAGCAGTCGACAGGGAGGCGAGCAGTACTTC,CASSRQGGEQYF
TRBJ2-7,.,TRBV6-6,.,TGTGCCGCAGGGGACACCTTCTACGAGCAGTACTTC,CAAGDTFYEQYF
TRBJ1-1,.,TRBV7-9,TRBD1,TGTGCCAGCAGCCCTGTCGCCGGGACAGGGGTCACTGAAGCTTTCTTT,CASSPVAGTGVTEAFF
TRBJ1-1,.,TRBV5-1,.,TGCGCCAGCAGACCCGATAGTATCGCTGAAGCTTTCTTT,CASRPDSIAEAFF
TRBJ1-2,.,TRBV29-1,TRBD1,TGCAGCGTTGTGGGACAGGGTGAGGGCTACACCTTC,CSVVGQGEGYTF
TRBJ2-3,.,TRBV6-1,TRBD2,TGTGCCAGCAGGAAGAATAGCGGGGGAACAGATACGCAGTATTTT,CASRKNSGGTDTQYF
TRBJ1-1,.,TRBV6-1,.,TGTGCCAGCAGTGGAGCGAGTTTTCGGTCCACTGAAGCTTTCTTT,CASSGASFRSTEAFF
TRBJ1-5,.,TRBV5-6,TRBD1,TGTGCCAGCAGCCCTAACAGGGGGCAAAGCAATCAGCCCCAGCATTTT,CASSPNRGQSNQPQHF
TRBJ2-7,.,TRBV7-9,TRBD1,TGTGCCAGCAGCCCTCATCGGGACAGGGATTCCTACGAGCAGTACTTC,CASSPHRDRDSYEQYF
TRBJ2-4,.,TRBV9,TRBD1,TGTGCCAGCAGCCCGGGACACCGACAGGGGGGTCAGTACTTC,CASSPGHRQGGQYF
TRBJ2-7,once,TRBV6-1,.,TGTGCCAGCAGTGAATTCGCGCCTACCTACGAGCAGTACTTC,CASSEFAPTYEQYF
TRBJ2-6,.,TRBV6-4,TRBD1,TGTGCCAGCAGTGCCTCCGGGACAGGGGCCCACTCTGGGGCCAACGGCCTGACTTTC,CASSASGTGAHSGANGLTF
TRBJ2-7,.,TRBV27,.,TGTGCCAGCAGTTTAAGTCGGGGAGCGGCCCTTTACGAGCAGTACTTC,CASSLSRGAALYEQYF
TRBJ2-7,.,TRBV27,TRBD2,TGTGCCAGCACTCGGCGGGGCGGGGGAATTTGGTACTTC,CASTRRGGGIWYF
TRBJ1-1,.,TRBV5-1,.,TGCGCCAGCAGCCTCCTGGGAGGGACTTTTGGCACTGAAGCTTTCTTT,CASSLLGGTFGTEAFF
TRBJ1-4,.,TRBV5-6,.,TGTGCCAGCAGCCCCTCCTCTTGGAGAATTAATGAAAAACTGTTTTTT,CASSPSSWRINEKLFF
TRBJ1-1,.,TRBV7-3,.,TGTGCCAGCAGCTTAGGACAGTCTAATGAAGCTTTCTTT,CASSLGQSNEAFF
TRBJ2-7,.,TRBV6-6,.,TGTGCCAGCAGTTACTACTCAGGGCACGACGAGCAGTACTTC,CASSYYSGHDEQYF
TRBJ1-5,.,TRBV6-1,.,TGTGCCAGCAGTGAAGGGCCCGAAGGGGGGCCCCAGCATTTT,CASSEGPEGGPQHF
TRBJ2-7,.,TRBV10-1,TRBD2,TGCGCCAGCAGTGAATCAATTACCGGGACTACCTACGAGCAGTACTTC,CASSESITGTTYEQYF
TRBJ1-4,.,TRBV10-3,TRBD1,TGTGCCATCAGTGGACAGGGGGGTGAAAAACTGTTTTTT,CAISGQGGEKLFF
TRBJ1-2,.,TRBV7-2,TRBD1,TGTGCCAGCAGCTTAAATGGGCCAGGGGGGTCATTAGAGGGCTACACCTTC,CASSLNGPGGSLEGYTF
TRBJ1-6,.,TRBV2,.,TGTGCCAGCAGTGTTGGCCCGAGGAATTCACCCCTCCACTTT,CASSVGPRNSPLHF
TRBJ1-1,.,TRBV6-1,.,TGTGCCAGTAACTTTCTAGCGAACACTGAAGCTTTCTTT,CASNFLANTEAFF
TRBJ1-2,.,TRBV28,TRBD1,TGTGCCAGCAATTCCCTGGGACAGGTTCTAGGCTACACCTTC,CASNSLGQVLGYTF
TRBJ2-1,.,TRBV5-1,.,TGCGCCAGCAGCTTGGCCCTTAGTGGAGCCTACAATGAGCAGTTCTTC,CASSLALSGAYNEQFF
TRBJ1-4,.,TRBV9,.,TGTGCCAGCAGCGCAACAGGGTATAATGAAAAACTGTTTTTT,CASSATGYNEKLFF
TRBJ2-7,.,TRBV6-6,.,TGTGCCAGCAGTTCCTACTACGAGCAGTACTTC,CASSSYYEQYF
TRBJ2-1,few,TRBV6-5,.,TGTGCCAGCACCCTCTCAGGATACAATGAGCAGTTCTTC,CASTLSGYNEQFF
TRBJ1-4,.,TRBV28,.,TGTGCCAGCAGTTTCCCAGGGGCCCTAAATGAAAAACTGTTTTTT,CASSFPGALNEKLFF
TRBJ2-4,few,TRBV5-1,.,TGCGCCAGCAGCTTGGGCCCTGCGGGGTCCAAAAACATTCAGTACTTC,CASSLGPAGSKNIQYF
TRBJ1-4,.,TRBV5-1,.,TGCGCCAGCAGCTTGGAGGGGAGGTCAGGGAGTGAAAAACTGTTTTTT,CASSLEGRSGSEKLFF
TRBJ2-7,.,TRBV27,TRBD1,TGTGCCAGCAGCCGGACAGGGACCAACGAGCAGTACTTC,CASSRTGTNEQYF
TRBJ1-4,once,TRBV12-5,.,TGTGCTAGTGGTTTGGTAGGGGGGGCGGATGAAAAACTGTTTTTT,CASGLVGGADEKLFF
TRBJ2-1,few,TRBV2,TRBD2,TGTGCCAGCAGATGGACTAGCGGGGGGTTGAATGAGCAGTTCTTC,CASRWTSGGLNEQFF
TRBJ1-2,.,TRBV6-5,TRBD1,TGTGCCAGCAGGGGACAGCAGAACTATGGCTACACCTTC,CASRGQQNYGYTF
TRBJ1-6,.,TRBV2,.,TGTGCCAGCAGATTGGGGAGTTCTAATTCACCCCTCCACTTT,CASRLGSSNSPLHF
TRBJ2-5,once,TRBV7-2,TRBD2,TGTGCCAGCAGCTTACGGGGACTAGCGGGGGGGCCCCAAGAGACCCAGTACTTC,CASSLRGLAGGPQETQYF
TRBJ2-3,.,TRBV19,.,TGTGCCAGGGGGCGAGACAGGATAAGCACAGATACGCAGTATTTT,CARGRDRISTDTQYF
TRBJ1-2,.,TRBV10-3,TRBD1,TGTGCCATCAGTGACCCCGGGACAGGGGGTGGCTACACCTTC,CAISDPGTGGGYTF
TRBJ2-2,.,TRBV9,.,TGTGCCAGCAAGGCAGGGATCGGGTTTGACACCGGGGAGCTGTTTTTT,CASKAGIGFDTGELFF
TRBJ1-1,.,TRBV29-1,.,TGCAGCGTTCAGAACCTTAAGGGGACTGAAGCTTTCTTT,CSVQNLKGTEAFF
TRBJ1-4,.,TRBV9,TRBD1,TGTGCCAGCAGCGTAGGTAGACAGGGGAATGAAAAACTGTTTTTT,CASSVGRQGNEKLFF
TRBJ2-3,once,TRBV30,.,TGTGCCTGGAGTGCTACAGATACGCAGTATTTT,CAWSATDTQYF
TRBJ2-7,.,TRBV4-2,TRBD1,TGTGCCAGCAGCCCCGAGTGGACAGGGGGCTACGAGCAGTACTTC,CASSPEWTGGYEQYF
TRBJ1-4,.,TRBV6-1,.,TGTGCCAGCACCATAAGTCGGGGGACTAATGAAAAACTGTTTTTT,CASTISRGTNEKLFF
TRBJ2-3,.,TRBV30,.,TGTGCCTGGAGTTTTACTAGCACAGATACGCAGTATTTT,CAWSFTSTDTQYF
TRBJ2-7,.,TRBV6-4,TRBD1,TGTGCCAGCAGTGCCTCACCGGGACAGTCCTACGAGCAGTACTTC,CASSASPGQSYEQYF
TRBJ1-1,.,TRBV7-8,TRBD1,TGTGCCAGCAGCTTAGCTAGACAGGGCCTGACGAGGAACACTGAAGCTTTCTTT,CASSLARQGLTRNTEAFF
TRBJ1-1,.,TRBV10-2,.,TGCGCCAGCAGTGAGTCCGGCGGACTTGAAGTGGGGGCTTTCTTT,CASSESGGLEVGAFF
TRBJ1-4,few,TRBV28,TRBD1,TGTGCCAGCAGGGAGACAGGGCGTGACGATGAAAAACTGTTTTTT,CASRETGRDDEKLFF
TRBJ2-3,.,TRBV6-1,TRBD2,TGTGCCAGCAGTGGGAGGGGGACTAGTCTGGGTACGCAGTATTTT,CASSGRGTSLGTQYF